These 26 T cell receptor beta chains were all obtained from the same sample, sequenced in a study of spatial heterogeneity in lung cancer. TCRdb reprocessed the 5' RACE reads with MiXCR, giving one entry per CDR3 protein. The table includes roughly 4,800 distinct CDR3 sequences, 15% to 20% detected once. Time point described: sample taken at primary tumor resection. Sequencing was performed on whole RNA extracted from tumor and nontumor lung tissue, or from frozen PBMC, and the material was left unsorted. The sample consisted of normal lung tissue next to the tumor, taken at surgery. The receptors shown here come from a male donor with early-stage non-small cell lung cancer.

This clonotype is medium-sized (0.01 to 0.1%) in the sample. The chain is built from TRBV28 and TRBJ1-2; 9 bases are shared with TRBD1. V lost 4 bases to trimming and J lost 5 bases; unmatched junction nucleotides: 11. Germline CDR1 MDHEN, CDR2 SYDVKM. The CDR3 totals 16 residues. CDR3 coding DNA: TGTGCCAGCAGTTCCGAGGACAGGGGTCGATGGTATGGCTACACCTTC. Amino acid sequence: CASSSEDRGRWYGYTF.

This clonotype was seen many times. The chain links TRBV5-1 to TRBJ2-4; maybe TRBD1 (6 bases). V gave up 1 base and J gave up 5 bases, with 16 bases separating them. Looked up from germline, CDR1 is SGHRS and CDR2 is YFSETQ. CDR3 size: 16 residues. CDR3 nucleotide sequence: TGCGCCAGCAGCTTGACAGGGATCGGAGTGGAAAACATTCAGTACTTC. It codes for CASSLTGIGVENIQYF.

This clonotype is medium-sized (0.01 to 0.1%) in the sample. This chain links TRBV5-4 with TRBJ2-1; D might be TRBD1 (5 bases). CDR3 size: 14 residues. Germline-derived CDR1 and CDR2 are SGHNT and YYREEE (reference sequence). V lost 4 bases and J lost 4, with 12 bases in between. The CDR3 nucleotides are TGTGCCAGCAGCCCGGACACGGCTTACAATGAGCAGTTCTTC. This translates into CASSPDTAYNEQFF.

Many counts were recorded for this clonotype. The gene calls are TRBV19 and TRBJ2-2; 9 bases agree with TRBD1. V dropped 3 bases and J dropped 1; count of bases not matched to a gene: 6. CDR1 and CDR2 from the germline V gene are LNHDA and SQIVND (reference sequence). The CDR3 has 17 residues. CDR3 amino acids: CASSISGTGMNTGELFF. The CDR3, as DNA: TGTGCCAGTAGTATCTCCGGGACAGGGATGAACACCGGGGAGCTGTTTTTT.

This clonotype qualifies as medium-sized. The chain employs TRBV5-6 and TRBJ2-1, with D perhaps TRBD2 (6 bases). Trimming cost V 4 bases and J 6 bases, with 17 bases left between them. CDR3 size: 15 residues. Germline-derived CDR1 and CDR2 are SGHDT and YYEEEE. The CDR3 bases are TGTGCCAGCAGCCTTAGCGGAAGAGAAGGCAATGAGCAGTTCTTC. It encodes CASSLSGREGNEQFF.

This clonotype is categorized as medium-sized. The chain recombines TRBV10-3 with TRBJ1-6; a weak D match, TRBD1 (6 bases). Per the germline V gene, CDR1 is ENHRY and CDR2 is SYGVKD. The CDR3 is made up of 16 amino acids. V shed 10 bases and J shed 0 bases, with 16 bases lying between them. CDR3 coding DNA: TGTGCCACCCGGGACACATCGAGCTCCTATAATTCACCCCTCCACTTT. Translation gives CATRDTSSSYNSPLHF.

The rearrangement uses TRBV7-2 and TRBJ2-1; 7 nucleotides agree with TRBD1. In germline, CDR1 is SGHTA, CDR2 FQGNSA. Trimming cost V 5 bases and J 1 base; bases outside gene matches: 5. The CDR3 is 15 residues long. The CDR3 protein is CASSPQGQSYNEQFF. The CDR3 nucleotides read TGTGCCAGCAGCCCACAGGGGCAGTCCTACAATGAGCAGTTCTTC.

This clonotype is medium-sized. This chain joins TRBV29-1 and TRBJ1-2; 7 bases fit TRBD1. This CDR3 has 13 residues. Losses at the gene ends were 5 bases for V and 0 bases for J; bases not matched to a gene: 3. The V gene's germline CDR1 is SQVTM and CDR2 ANQGSEA. The CDR3 DNA follows: TGCAGCGTTCAGGGGGAGGCTAACTATGGCTACACCTTC. This codes for CSVQGEANYGYTF.

By share, this clonotype counts as medium-sized. This chain connects TRBV28 to TRBJ1-1; D remains unclear. Trimming took 6 bases from V and 1 from J, leaving 6 bases between them. In germline, CDR1 is MDHEN, CDR2 SYDVKM. The CDR3 totals 12 residues. This CDR3 reads CASRLENTEAFF. CDR3 DNA: TGTGCCAGCAGGTTGGAGAACACTGAAGCTTTCTTT.

Points on this clonotype: At one end the junction does not follow the germline gene, possibly because of a read error. This chain uses TRBV12-3 or TRBV12-4 with TRBJ2-1; D may be TRBD2 (6 bases). The CDR3 sequence is 14 residues long. CDR3 sequence reads: CASRDGRDDKEQFF. CDR3 bases: TGTGCCAGCAGAGACGGGCGGGACGACAAGGAGCAGTTCTTC.

This clonotype qualifies as medium-sized. The chain joins TRBV18 to TRBJ1-2; D is ambiguous. Germline loops: CDR1 KGHSH, CDR2 LQKENI. V was trimmed by 2 bases and J by 5 bases, leaving 3 bases between them. The CDR3 spans 11 residues. The CDR3 region is CASSPGYGYTF. CDR3 DNA sequence: TGTGCCAGCTCACCAGGGTATGGCTACACCTTC.

In its sample, this clonotype ranks as medium-sized. This chain uses TRBV5-5 with TRBJ1-4, with 7 bases fitting TRBD1. The V segment lost 3 bases and the J segment 3 bases; nucleotides outside the gene matches: 8. The V gene's germline CDR1 is SGHKS and CDR2 YYEKEE (reference sequence). The CDR3 consists of 16 residues. CDR3 in amino acids: CASSYSPGTANEKLFF. Here the CDR3 DNA reads TGTGCCAGCAGCTACTCCCCCGGGACAGCTAATGAAAAACTGTTTTTT.

This clonotype ranks as medium-sized. The rearrangement uses TRBV7-2 and TRBJ2-2; no clear D. CDR3 length: 15 amino acids. The germline V and J ends were trimmed by 1 base and 1 base, with 7 bases remaining between them. Germline V gives CDR1 SGHTA, CDR2 FQGNSA. The CDR3 region has the DNA TGTGCCAGCAGCTTAGTCGCATGGAACACCGGGGAGCTGTTTTTT. As protein: CASSLVAWNTGELFF.

The chain recombines TRBV5-1 with TRBJ1-2; 8 positions agree with TRBD1. Germline lookup yields CDR1 SGHRS and CDR2 YFSETQ. V was pared by 0 bases and J by 2 bases, with 0 bases of the junction left unmatched. The CDR3 is 14 residues long. The CDR3 bases are TGCGCCAGCAGCTTGGACAGGGGGAACTATGGCTACACCTTC. Its protein product is CASSLDRGNYGYTF.

This rearrangement joins TRBV13 to TRBJ2-7; perhaps TRBD1 as D (5 bases). Germline V gene lookup returns CDR1 PRHDT and CDR2 FYEKMQ (reference sequence). V was cut by 4 bases and J by 3 bases, with 19 bases left in between. The CDR3 is 16 amino acids. CDR3 sequence reads: CASSCPGHPCRYEQYF. CDR3 sequence (DNA): TGTGCCAGCAGCTGTCCCGGACACCCTTGTCGCTACGAGCAGTACTTC. Using reference TRBV13 and TRBJ2-7 for the parts outside the CDR3, the full variable domain is AAGVIQSPRHLIKEKRETATLKCYPIPRHDTVYWYQQGPGQDPQFLISFYEKMQSDKGSIPDRFSAQQFSDYHSELNMSSLELGDSALYFCASSCPGHPCRYEQYFGPGTRLTVT.

By its share, this clonotype is medium-sized. The chain links TRBV11-2 to TRBJ2-1; 8 bases match TRBD2. J was trimmed by 12 bases and V by 4 bases; bases with no gene match: 2. Germline CDR1 is SGHAT and CDR2 is FQNNGV. CDR3 length: 11 amino acids. The DNA of the CDR3 is TGTGCCAGCAGCTCTCTAGCGGGGCAGTTCTTC. As protein: CASSSLAGQFF.

By sample share, this clonotype is medium-sized (0.01 to 0.1%). This chain links TRBV6-2 or TRBV6-3 with TRBJ2-2; maybe TRBD1 (6 bases). Looked up from germline, CDR1 is MNHEY and CDR2 is SVGEGT. V was pared by 6 bases and J by 0 bases, with 11 bases between. The CDR3 is made up of 15 amino acids. The CDR3 reads CASSLQGSNTGELFF. CDR3 in DNA: TGTGCCAGCAGCCTACAGGGATCGAACACCGGGGAGCTGTTTTTT.

This clonotype was observed at least ten times. This chain links TRBV7-2 with TRBJ2-3, with TRBD2 matching 7 bases. With V trimmed by 1 base and J by 3 bases, 4 bases remained unmatched. This CDR3 comprises 15 residues. CDR1 is SGHTA and CDR2 is FQGNSA in the germline V gene. The CDR3 DNA reads TGTGCCAGCAGCTTAGTGGGGAGGGGAACAGATACGCAGTATTTT. Encoded protein: CASSLVGRGTDTQYF.

Within the sample, this clonotype is medium-sized. In nucleotides, the CDR3 is TGTGCCAGCAGCTCTTCGGACAGGCGGACTGAAGCTTTCTTT. Translation gives CASSSSDRRTEAFF. The gene calls are TRBV11-1 and TRBJ1-1, with 7 bases lining up with TRBD1. V was clipped by 4 bases and J by 5 bases; unmatched bases: 7. The CDR3 consists of 14 residues. The germline V gene encodes CDR1 SGHAT and CDR2 FQDESV (reference sequence). Full variable domain (missing parts from reference TRBV11-1 and TRBJ1-1): EAEVAQSPRYKITEKSQAVAFWCDPISGHATLYWYRQILGQGPELLVQFQDESVVDDSQLPKDRFSAERLKGVDSTLKIQPAELGDSAMYLCASSSSDRRTEAFFGQGTRLTVV.

By share, this clonotype ranks as medium-sized (0.01 to 0.1%). The chain has TRBV5-1 and TRBJ2-3, with 8 bases identical to TRBD2. V was pared by 1 base and J by 4 bases, with 5 bases of the junction left unmatched. The length of the CDR3 is 15 residues. Germline V lookup: CDR1 SGHRS, CDR2 YFSETQ. The CDR3 region has the DNA TGCGCCAGCAGCTTGCGAAGCGGGAGTTCAGATACGCAGTATTTT. Translation gives CASSLRSGSSDTQYF. The full variable domain, rest sourced from reference TRBV5-1 and TRBJ2-3, is KAGVTQTPRYLIKTRGQQVTLSCSPISGHRSVSWYQQTPGQGLQFLFEYFSETQRNKGNFPGRFSGRQFSNSRSEMNVSTLELGDSALYLCASSLRSGSSDTQYFGPGTRLTVL.

This clonotype was detected ten times or more. The J gene is TRBJ1-1, the V gene TRBV5-1; 11 nucleotides match TRBD1. This CDR3 comprises 14 residues. From germline, CDR1 is SGHRS and CDR2 YFSETQ. Trimming removed 2 bases from V and 4 bases from J; junction bases left unmatched: 1. The CDR3 protein is CASSLGTGGTEAFF. The CDR3 bases are TGCGCCAGCAGCTTAGGGACAGGGGGCACTGAAGCTTTCTTT. The variable domain in full, with the rest retrieved from reference TRBV5-1 and TRBJ1-1, is KAGVTQTPRYLIKTRGQQVTLSCSPISGHRSVSWYQQTPGQGLQFLFEYFSETQRNKGNFPGRFSGRQFSNSRSEMNVSTLELGDSALYLCASSLGTGGTEAFFGQGTRLTVV.

This chain joins TRBV7-9 and TRBJ2-1; no definite D call. Germline V gives CDR1 SEHNR, CDR2 FQNEAQ (reference sequence). Trimming stripped 5 bases from V and 5 bases from J, with 4 bases between. The CDR3 has 11 residues. The CDR3 nucleotides are TGTGCCAGCAGCCTCGACAATGAGCAGTTCTTC. Protein product: CASSLDNEQFF.

This clonotype rates as medium-sized. V usage is TRBV20-1 and J usage is TRBJ2-6, with D perhaps TRBD2 (5 bases). Looked up from germline, CDR1 is DFQATT and CDR2 is SNEGSKA (reference sequence). The CDR3 has 15 residues. With 0 bases removed from V and 1 base from J, the gap between germline ends came to 7 bases. CDR3 sequence reads: CSARDRGSGANVLTF. CDR3 DNA sequence: TGCAGTGCTAGAGATCGAGGGTCTGGGGCCAACGTCCTGACTTTC.

This clonotype is labeled medium-sized. The chain links TRBV3-1 to TRBJ2-7; 7 bases match TRBD1. CDR1 and CDR2 (germline): LGHDT, YNNKEL (reference sequence). Trimming took 4 bases from V and 3 from J; bases not matched to a gene: 6. CDR3 length equals 14 residues. Here the CDR3 DNA reads TGTGCCAGCAGCCGAACGGGACAGTACTACGAGCAGTACTTC. It is translated as CASSRTGQYYEQYF.

This clonotype is medium-sized (0.01 to 0.1%) within its sample. This rearrangement joins TRBV7-2 to TRBJ1-1; D is uncertain. CDR3 length equals 13 residues. Trimming left V 7 bases short and J 0 bases short, with 9 bases between. Germline CDR1 SGHTA, CDR2 FQGNSA. For the CDR3, the DNA is TGTGCCAGCAAATCGCAATTGAACACTGAAGCTTTCTTT. Protein product: CASKSQLNTEAFF. Supplemented by reference TRBV7-2 and TRBJ1-1, the full variable domain reads GAGVSQSPSNKVTEKGKDVELRCDPISGHTALYWYRQSLGQGLEFLIYFQGNSAPDKSGLPSDRFSAERTGGSVSTLTIQRTQQEDSAVYLCASKSQLNTEAFFGQGTRLTVV.

This clonotype was detected a few times. The gene calls are TRBV20-1 and TRBJ1-1; maybe TRBD1 (5 bases). This CDR3 has 15 residues. V lost 0 bases and J 6 bases, leaving 17 bases between the germline ends. Germline values: CDR1 DFQATT, CDR2 SNEGSKA (reference sequence). Here the CDR3 DNA reads TGCAGTGCTAGAGATCTGGGGCAGGGAGTGGCTGAAGCTTTCTTT. It translates to CSARDLGQGVAEAFF.